This TCR beta chain originates from a study of blood T cell repertoires in COVID-19. The CDR3 totals 17 residues. Between the trimmed V and J ends, which lost 5 bases and 0 bases, there was a span of 18 bases. Germline V gene lookup returns CDR1 SGHTS and CDR2 YDEGEE. The repertoire was sequenced with immunoSEQ multiplex PCR; TCRdb's copy has only in-frame clones and lacks some. The sample yields about 80,000 clones, roughly four fifths seen once. This clonotype was sampled from a human donor in a cohort sampled during active COVID-19. The chain uses TRBV5-8 and TRBJ2-1; a weak D match, TRBD1 (6 bases). Sequenced: peripheral blood. In DNA, the CDR3 is TGTGCCAGCAGGTTTAATATAGACAGGAGCTCCTACAATGAGCAGTTCTTC. Encoded protein: CASRFNIDRSSYNEQFF.